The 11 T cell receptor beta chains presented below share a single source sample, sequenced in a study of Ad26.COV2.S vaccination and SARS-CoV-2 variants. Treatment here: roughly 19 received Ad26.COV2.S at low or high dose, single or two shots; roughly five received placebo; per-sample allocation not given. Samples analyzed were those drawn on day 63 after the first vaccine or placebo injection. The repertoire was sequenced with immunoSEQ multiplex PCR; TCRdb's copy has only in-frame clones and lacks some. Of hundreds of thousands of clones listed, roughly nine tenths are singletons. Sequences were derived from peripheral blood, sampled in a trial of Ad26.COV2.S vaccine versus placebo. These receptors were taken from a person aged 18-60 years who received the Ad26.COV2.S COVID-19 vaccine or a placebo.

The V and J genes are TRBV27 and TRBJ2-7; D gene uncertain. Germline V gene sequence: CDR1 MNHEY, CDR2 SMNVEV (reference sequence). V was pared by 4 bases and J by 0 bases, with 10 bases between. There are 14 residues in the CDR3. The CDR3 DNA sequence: TGTGCCAGCAGTTCTCCACAGAGCTCCTACGAGCAGTACTTC. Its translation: CASSSPQSSYEQYF.

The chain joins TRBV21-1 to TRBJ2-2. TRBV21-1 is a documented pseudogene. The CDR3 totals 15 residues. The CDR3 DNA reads TGTGCCAGCAGCAAAGAGTGGGGGTACACCGGGGAGCTGTTTTTT. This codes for CASSKEWGYTGELFF.

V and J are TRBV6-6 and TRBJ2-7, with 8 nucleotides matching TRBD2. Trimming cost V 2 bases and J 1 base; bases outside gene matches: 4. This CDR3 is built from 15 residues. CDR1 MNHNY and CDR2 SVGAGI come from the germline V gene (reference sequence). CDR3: CASSYRREESYEQYF. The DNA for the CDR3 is TGTGCCAGCAGTTACAGGCGGGAGGAATCCTACGAGCAGTACTTC.

CDR3 nucleotide sequence: TGTGCCAGCAGCTTAGCCGACAGCTCCTACGAGCAGTACTTC. Its protein product is CASSLADSSYEQYF. The chain carries TRBV7-9 and TRBJ2-7, with TRBD1 as a possible D gene (5 bases). Germline V gives CDR1 SEHNR, CDR2 FQNEAQ (reference sequence). Deletions cut 0 bases from V and 0 bases from J, with 6 bases between. CDR3 length: 14 residues.

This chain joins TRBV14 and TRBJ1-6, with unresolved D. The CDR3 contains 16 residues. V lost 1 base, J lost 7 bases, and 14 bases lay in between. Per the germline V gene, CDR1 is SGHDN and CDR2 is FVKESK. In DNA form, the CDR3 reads TGTGCCAGCAGCCAAGCCGTTCAGGCGTTGAATTCACCCCTCCACTTT. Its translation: CASSQAVQALNSPLHF.

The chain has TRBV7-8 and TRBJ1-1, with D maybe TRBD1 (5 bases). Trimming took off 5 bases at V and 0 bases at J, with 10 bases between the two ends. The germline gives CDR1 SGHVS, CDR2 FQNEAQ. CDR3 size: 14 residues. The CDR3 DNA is TGTGCCAGCAGCCCCGTGGGGGTGAACACTGAAGCTTTCTTT. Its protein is CASSPVGVNTEAFF.

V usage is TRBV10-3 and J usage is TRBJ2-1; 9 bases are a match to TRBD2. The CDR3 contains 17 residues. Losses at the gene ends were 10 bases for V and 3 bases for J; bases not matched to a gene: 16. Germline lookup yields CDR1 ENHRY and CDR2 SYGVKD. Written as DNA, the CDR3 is TGTGCCACCCAGACAGGACTTAGCGGGAGTGGCTACAATGAGCAGTTCTTC. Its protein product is CATQTGLSGSGYNEQFF.

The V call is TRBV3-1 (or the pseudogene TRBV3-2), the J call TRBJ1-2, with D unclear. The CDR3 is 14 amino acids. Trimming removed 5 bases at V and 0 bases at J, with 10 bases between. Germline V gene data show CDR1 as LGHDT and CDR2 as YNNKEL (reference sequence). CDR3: CASSFGSSNYGYTF. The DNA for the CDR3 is TGTGCCAGCAGCTTCGGCAGTTCTAACTATGGCTACACCTTC.

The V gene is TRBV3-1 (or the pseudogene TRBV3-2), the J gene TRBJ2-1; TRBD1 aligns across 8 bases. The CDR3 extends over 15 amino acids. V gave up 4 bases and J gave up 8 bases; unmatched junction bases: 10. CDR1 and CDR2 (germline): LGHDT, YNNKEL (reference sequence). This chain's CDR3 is CASSPRTGKGDEQFF. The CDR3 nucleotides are TGTGCCAGCAGCCCCAGGACAGGGAAGGGCGATGAGCAGTTCTTC.

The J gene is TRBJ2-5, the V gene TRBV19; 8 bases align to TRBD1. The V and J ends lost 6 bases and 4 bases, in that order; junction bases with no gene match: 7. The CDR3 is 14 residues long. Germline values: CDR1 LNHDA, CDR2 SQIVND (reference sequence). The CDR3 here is CASSWTGLGETQYF. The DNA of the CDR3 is TGTGCCAGTAGCTGGACAGGGCTGGGAGAGACCCAGTACTTC.

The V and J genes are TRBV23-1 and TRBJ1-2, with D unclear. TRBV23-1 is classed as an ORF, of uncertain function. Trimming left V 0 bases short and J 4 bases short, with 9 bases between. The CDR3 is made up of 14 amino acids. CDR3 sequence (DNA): TGCGCCAGCAGTCAATCGGCGACCTTCTATGGCTACACCTTC. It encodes CASSQSATFYGYTF.